These 26 T cell receptor beta chains were sequenced from one sample in a study of identical twins (dated by TCRdb to the mid-2010s). Libraries were built with 5' RACE. Sequenced on an Illumina HiSeq 2000. TCRdb trimmed the raw reads at Q25, called clones with MiXCR and kept productive beta chains. CDR3 protein duplicates are merged, each entry listing the most common genes and DNA. This sample lists fewer than 550,000 distinct CDR3 sequences; about 16% were detected once. Around 0.48% of the sample rests with the top ten. This same sample was also taken into another study, of yellow fever vaccine responses in identical twins.

Source material: CD4+ T cells sorted from blood. The receptor source for this set is a woman aged 18-30 years in good health.

This clonotype was seen a few times. The chain couples TRBV10-1 to TRBJ2-3; D call uncertain. The CDR3 has 15 residues. Trimming took off 0 bases at V and 4 bases at J, with 11 bases between the two ends. The V gene's germline CDR1 is WNHNN and CDR2 SYGVQD (reference sequence). CDR3 protein: CASSESPLTPDTQYF. The CDR3 region has the DNA TGCGCCAGCAGTGAGTCGCCCCTAACTCCAGATACGCAGTATTTT.

CDR3 DNA sequence: TGTGCCAGCAGTGCAGAGGGGACCCACACAGATACGCAGTATTTT. This sequence encodes CASSAEGTHTDTQYF. The chain combines TRBV2 with TRBJ2-3; the D gene could be TRBD1 or TRBD2 (5 bases each). Germline CDR1 is SNHLY and CDR2 is FYNNEI. The V gene lost 4 bases and the J gene lost 2 bases, with 13 bases spanning the gap. This CDR3 comprises 15 residues.

The sample holds a few counts of this clonotype. The chain has TRBV20-1 and TRBJ2-2, with D perhaps given as TRBD1 or TRBD2 (5 bases each). The V end was cut by 4 bases, the J end by 0 bases, with 12 bases between. This CDR3 contains 15 residues. Looked up from germline, CDR1 is DFQATT and CDR2 is SNEGSKA (reference sequence). CDR3 in amino acids: CSANRGPTNTGELFF. CDR3 DNA sequence: TGCAGTGCTAACCGGGGACCGACGAACACCGGGGAGCTGTTTTTT.

This clonotype was found a few times. V usage is TRBV29-1 and J usage is TRBJ2-3, with D possibly matching TRBD2 (7 bases). CDR3 length: 15 amino acids. Germline V lookup: CDR1 SQVTM, CDR2 ANQGSEA. The ends were cut back, 6 bases at V and 3 bases at J, with 19 bases in the middle. The CDR3 bases are TGCAGCGTCGGGGTGACTAGGGGGGGGACAGATACGCAGTATTTT. This encodes CSVGVTRGGTDTQYF.

The chain couples TRBV3-1 to TRBJ2-7; 10 bases are a match to TRBD2. V trimming: 8 bases; J trimming: 4 bases; junction bases outside the gene matches: 8. The CDR3 spans 14 residues. Germline V gene lookup returns CDR1 LGHDT and CDR2 YNNKEL (reference sequence). DNA of the CDR3: TGTGCCAGCCGGGCAGCGGGAGGGACGTACGAGCAGTACTTC. Translated, it gives CASRAAGGTYEQYF.

The chain uses TRBV24-1 and TRBJ2-1; no clear D. The CDR3 is made up of 13 amino acids. Germline V gene sequence: CDR1 KGHDR, CDR2 SFDVKD. The V end lost 6 bases, the J end lost 2 bases, and 7 bases lay between the germline ends. CDR3 coding DNA: TGTGCCACCAGTTTTTCCACCTACAATGAGCAGTTCTTC. Encoded protein: CATSFSTYNEQFF.

This clonotype was seen a few times. J is TRBJ2-2 and V is TRBV5-6; D not resolved. CDR3 length equals 12 residues. V lost 0 bases to trimming and J lost 7 bases, with 4 bases between them. In germline, CDR1 is SGHDT, CDR2 YYEEEE. The CDR3 sequence is CASSLAIGELFF. The DNA of the CDR3 is TGTGCCAGCAGCTTGGCCATCGGGGAGCTGTTTTTT.

The gene calls are TRBV5-1 and TRBJ2-2; TRBD2 agrees at 14 bases. This CDR3 is built from 19 residues. Trimming at V came to 2 bases and at J to 3 bases, leaving 9 bases not matched to a gene. Per the germline V gene, CDR1 is SGHRS and CDR2 is YFSETQ. The CDR3 is CASSFGTSGGTLHTGELFF. CDR3 sequence (DNA): TGCGCCAGCAGCTTCGGGACTAGCGGGGGAACCCTTCACACCGGGGAGCTGTTTTTT.

The chain recombines TRBV27 with TRBJ2-1, with TRBD2 identical over 12 bases. Trimming cost V 0 bases and J 3 bases; bases outside gene matches: 6. In germline, CDR1 is MNHEY, CDR2 SMNVEV (reference sequence). This CDR3 region has 18 residues. In nucleotides, the CDR3 is TGTGCCAGCAGTTTATCTGCTAGCGGGAGGGCCTTCTACAATGAGCAGTTCTTC. Protein sequence: CASSLSASGRAFYNEQFF.

The sample holds a few counts of this clonotype. The V and J genes are TRBV28 and TRBJ1-5; D call uncertain. Between the trimmed V and J ends, which lost 5 bases and 7 bases, there was a span of 12 bases. CDR1 MDHEN and CDR2 SYDVKM come from the germline V gene. The CDR3 extends over 13 amino acids. CDR3 loop: CASSKEVGQPQHF. The CDR3 DNA reads as TGTGCCAGCAGTAAGGAGGTGGGCCAGCCCCAGCATTTT.

The chain employs TRBV6-1 and TRBJ1-1; no definite D call. The CDR3 contains 13 residues. V gave up 6 bases and J gave up 1 base, with 9 bases separating them. Germline CDR1 reads MNHNS; CDR2 reads SASEGT. The CDR3 reads CASSRHTNTEAFF. In DNA, the CDR3 is TGTGCCAGCAGCCGCCATACGAACACTGAAGCTTTCTTT.

This clonotype appeared a few times. The chain joins TRBV9 to TRBJ1-1; TRBD1 might be the D (6 bases). The CDR3 sequence is 13 residues long. Germline V gives CDR1 SGDLS, CDR2 YYNGEE. V was pared by 2 bases and J by 5 bases, with 10 bases between. CDR3 sequence reads: CASSVGGHTEAFF. CDR3 DNA: TGTGCCAGCAGCGTTGGGGGGCATACTGAAGCTTTCTTT.

The V gene is TRBV2, the J gene TRBJ1-1; TRBD1 is a possible D gene (5 bases). Germline V gene data show CDR1 as SNHLY and CDR2 as FYNNEI. This CDR3 spans 13 amino acids. V lost 10 bases and J lost 5, with 17 bases in between. CDR3 loop: CATTAQEGTEAFF. CDR3 nucleotides: TGTGCCACAACCGCACAGGAGGGGACTGAAGCTTTCTTT.

The chain employs TRBV20-1 and TRBJ2-1, with a possible D match to TRBD2 (5 bases). Trimming pared 1 base from V and 7 bases from J, leaving 11 bases between. Germline V gene data show CDR1 as DFQATT and CDR2 as SNEGSKA (reference sequence). The CDR3 covers 13 residues. The CDR3 spells CSARVGVGNEQFF. CDR3 in DNA: TGCAGTGCTAGAGTGGGAGTGGGGAATGAGCAGTTCTTC.

V and J are TRBV20-1 and TRBJ1-5, with TRBD1 as a possible D gene (5 bases). This CDR3 is built from 15 residues. V was shortened by 4 bases and J by 0 bases, with 13 bases between the two germline ends. Looked up from germline, CDR1 is DFQATT and CDR2 is SNEGSKA (reference sequence). The CDR3, as DNA: TGCAGTGCTACCCATTCCGGGGGTAGCAATCAGCCCCAGCATTTT. Protein product: CSATHSGGSNQPQHF.

This clonotype was seen a few times. V is TRBV5-1 and J is TRBJ1-4, with D perhaps TRBD1 (5 bases). Germline CDR1 is SGHRS and CDR2 is YFSETQ. The CDR3 loop spans 15 amino acids. V gave up 4 bases and J gave up 8 bases, with 18 bases separating them. The CDR3 DNA follows: TGCGCCAGCAGCCCGGTTTCCAGGGTCAGGGAAAAACTGTTTTTT. Residues: CASSPVSRVREKLFF.

This clonotype was recorded a few times. The chain uses TRBV20-1 and TRBJ2-5, with TRBD1 as a possible D gene (6 bases). Germline V gives CDR1 DFQATT, CDR2 SNEGSKA (reference sequence). The CDR3 loop spans 14 amino acids. V was pared by 3 bases and J by 1 base, with 12 bases between. CDR3 sequence: CSASDRSIQETQYF. The CDR3 DNA is TGCAGTGCTAGCGACAGGAGCATCCAAGAGACCCAGTACTTC.

V gene TRBV7-9 combines with J gene TRBJ2-7; D possibly corresponds to TRBD2 (6 bases). The CDR3 extends over 11 amino acids. The ends were cut back, 5 bases at V and 9 bases at J, with 11 bases in the middle. The germline CDR1 and CDR2 sequences are SEHNR and FQNEAQ (reference sequence). The CDR3 bases are TGTGCCAGCAGCAACCCCGGGAGGCAGTACTTC. It specifies CASSNPGRQYF.

V gene TRBV7-3 combines with J gene TRBJ2-3; 11 bases map to TRBD2. The V gene end was trimmed by 4 bases and the J gene end by 6 bases; junction bases not matched to a gene: 9. The length of the CDR3 is 16 residues. The germline gives CDR1 SGHTA, CDR2 FQGTGA. The DNA of the CDR3 is TGTGCCAGCAGCTCGCATGGATTAGCGGGAGGGGATACGCAGTATTTT. This sequence encodes CASSSHGLAGGDTQYF.

The V gene is TRBV7-6, the J gene TRBJ1-6, with 8 bases fitting TRBD1. Trimming at V came to 4 bases and at J to 10 bases, leaving 9 bases not matched to a gene. Germline V gene data show CDR1 as SGHVS and CDR2 as FNYEAQ. The length of the CDR3 is 15 residues. The CDR3 DNA follows: TGTGCCAGCAGCTGGGACAGGTTCATGGGGTCACCCCTCCACTTT. As protein: CASSWDRFMGSPLHF.

This clonotype was observed a few times. The chain couples TRBV12-3 or TRBV12-4 to TRBJ1-2; tentative D call: TRBD1 (5 bases). The V end was cut by 7 bases, the J end by 0 bases, with 12 bases between. The CDR3 loop spans 14 amino acids. The CDR3 DNA reads as TGTGCCAGCACCCCTGCAGGGCCTAACTATGGCTACACCTTC. It yields the protein CASTPAGPNYGYTF.

This clonotype showed up many times. V and J are TRBV3-1 and TRBJ2-3; no clear D gene. V shed 0 bases and J shed 0 bases, with 13 bases lying between them. This CDR3 region has 17 residues. CDR1 and CDR2 (germline): LGHDT, YNNKEL (reference sequence). CDR3 sequence: CASSQDLDTLSTDTQYF. DNA for the CDR3: TGTGCCAGCAGCCAAGATTTAGACACCTTAAGCACAGATACGCAGTATTTT.

Only a few counts were recorded for this clonotype. This chain joins TRBV7-9 and TRBJ2-2, with 15 bases matching TRBD2. The CDR3 consists of 16 residues. V lost 5 bases and J lost 10; bases outside the gene matches: 8. CDR1 and CDR2 (germline): SEHNR, FQNEAQ (reference sequence). CDR3 protein: CASSTGTSGRREELFF. As DNA, the CDR3 is TGTGCCAGCAGCACCGGGACTAGCGGGAGGCGAGAGGAGCTGTTTTTT.

This clonotype was detected a few times. V gene TRBV3-1 combines with J gene TRBJ2-2; 10 nucleotides agree with TRBD2. The CDR3 has 16 residues. Germline CDR1 LGHDT, CDR2 YNNKEL (reference sequence). The V and J ends lost 5 bases and 3 bases, in that order; junction bases with no gene match: 6. The CDR3 DNA reads TGTGCCAGCAGCTCACCTAGCGGGGGTTACACCGGGGAGCTGTTTTTT. Residues: CASSSPSGGYTGELFF.

The rearrangement uses TRBV10-3 and TRBJ2-5, with TRBD1 matching 8 bases. After removal of 5 bases from V and 2 bases from J, the junction contained 4 bases not matched to a gene. CDR3 size: 14 residues. Germline V gene data show CDR1 as ENHRY and CDR2 as SYGVKD. This CDR3 reads CAISHGQGQETQYF. The CDR3, as DNA: TGTGCCATCAGTCACGGACAGGGACAAGAGACCCAGTACTTC.

The V gene is TRBV20-1, the J gene TRBJ1-2; D ambiguous. V was trimmed by 3 bases and J by 4 bases, leaving 6 bases between them. Looked up from germline, CDR1 is DFQATT and CDR2 is SNEGSKA (reference sequence). The CDR3 has 11 amino acids. The CDR3 loop reads CSARGGYGYTF. CDR3 nucleotide sequence: TGCAGTGCTAGGGGTGGCTATGGCTACACCTTC.